This T cell receptor beta chain was captured in a study of PD-L1 blockade in urothelial cancer (dated 2017 in TCRdb). Broadly, across the study: Therapy was started at some point between 2014 and 2016 for all patients, and atezolizumab 1,200 mg was administered intravenously every 3 weeks. About 85% of the roughly 30 patients were males with bladder-origin urothelial cancer, and about 60% of the roughly 30 reported a prior smoking history. Patients had an ECOG performance status of 0 or 1 and had received between 0 and 3 prior chemotherapy regimens. Blood samples were analyzed 3 weeks after the start of treatment (second dose) and 6 weeks after the start of treatment. Blood samples yielded a median of around 150,000 T cells and roughly 80,000 unique TCRs, with median clonality around 0.083. Somatic, immune and clinical correlates of response to PD-L1 blockade with atezolizumab in urothelial cancer were the focus of an exploratory multi-omic analysis. Pretreatment tumor samples, along with matched peripheral blood collected serially before and after atezolizumab treatment, underwent TCR sequencing. Durable clinical benefit was defined as a progression-free survival longer than 6 months, and TCR features were additionally tested against progression-free survival and overall survival. In the same patients, pretreatment tumors underwent whole exome sequencing and RNA sequencing in addition to TCR sequencing. Under 10 patients reached durable clinical benefit, while about 19 patients did not. Approximately 29 patients had pretreatment blood TCR-seq, about 25 had at least one posttreatment blood collection, and about 25 had tumor TCR-seq.

About this clone itself: Its antigen is currently not known. No much larger clone exists at a distance of one base, and base qualities are not known.

Overall results and qualifications from the work: A pretreatment peripheral blood TCR clonality below the median was linked to improved progression-free and overall survival. Because the sample size was small (n ≈ 29) and many exploratory analyses were performed, the results are intended to be hypothesis-generating. Greater expansion of tumor-associated TCR clones in peripheral blood 3 weeks after the start of treatment was observed in patients with durable benefit (n ≈ 22, p = 0.022).

A cohort of 25 to 30 patients with locally advanced or metastatic urothelial carcinoma, treated at Memorial Sloan Kettering on a trial protocol, was included. Peripheral blood mononuclear cells were collected from each patient pretreatment and during treatment, giving between 1 and 8 total time points per patient. The Qiagen DNeasy Blood extraction kit was used to purify genomic DNA from total PBMCs and tumor samples. Collected pretreatment and during treatment, PBMCs were isolated and stored as previously described. Synthetic TCR analog templates were spiked into each PCR to estimate absolute template abundance from read counts. Using the immunoSEQ assay, TCRbeta CDR3 regions were amplified from genomic DNA with bias-controlled V and J gene primers. Rearranged TCRbeta segments were sequenced at approximately 20X coverage. The study's own analysis went as follows. Sequencing errors were corrected by clustering, and CDR3s were annotated against IMGT so that V, D and J genes could be assigned. Only productive TCRbeta rearrangements were used in downstream analyses, excluding out-of-frame or stop-codon sequences. To compute clonality, Shannon entropy was normalized by the log of the number of unique productive sequences and then subtracted from one. Fisher's exact test with Benjamini-Hochberg correction, using a cutoff of adjusted p below 0.01, was how clones that differed between time points or between blood and tumor were identified. Imported from immuneACCESS, the table was reduced by TCRdb to in-frame sequences with V and J called. These copies leave out some clones; in studies compared against another copy, an unresolved V gene accounts for under half, and the cause of the remainder is not known. V, J and clone size derive from that table, while D and trimming were established from the DNA sequence. For this sample there are roughly 45,000 clones; about 88% appear just once. The biggest ten clones account for 14% of the sample.

According to the germline V gene (reference sequence), CDR1 reads SEHNR and CDR2 reads FQNEAQ. The CDR3 has 13 amino acids, counting the end cysteine and phenylalanine. The kept DNA is CDR3 alone, 39 bases in frame from the first base. V was cut back by 6 bases and J by 0 bases, leaving a gap of 9 bases between them. This receptor chain uses TRBV7-9 and TRBJ2-7, and TRBD1 may be the D gene, going by 5 matching bases. Sequences were derived from PBMCs, sampled around atezolizumab (anti-PD-L1) treatment. This receptor was obtained from a woman aged 60-70 years with urothelial cancer. The nucleotides read TGTGCCAGCAGGCACGACAGCTCCTACGAGCAGTACTTC. Its product reads: CASRHDSSYEQYF.